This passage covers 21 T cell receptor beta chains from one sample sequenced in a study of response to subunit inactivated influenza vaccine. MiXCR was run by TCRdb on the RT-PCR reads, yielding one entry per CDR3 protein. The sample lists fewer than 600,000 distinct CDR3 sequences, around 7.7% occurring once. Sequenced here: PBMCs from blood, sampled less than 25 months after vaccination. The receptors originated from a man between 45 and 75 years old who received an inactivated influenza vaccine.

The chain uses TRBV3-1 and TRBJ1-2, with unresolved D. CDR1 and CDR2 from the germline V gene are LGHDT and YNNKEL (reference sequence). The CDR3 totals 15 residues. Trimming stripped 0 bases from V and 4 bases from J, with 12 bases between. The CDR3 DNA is TGTGCCAGCAGCCAAGATGGCCAGACCTCCTATGGCTACACCTTC. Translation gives CASSQDGQTSYGYTF. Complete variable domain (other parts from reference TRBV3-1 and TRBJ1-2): DTAVSQTPKYLVTQMGNDKSIKCEQNLGHDTMYWYKQDSKKFLKIMFSYNNKELIINETVPNRFSPKSPDKAHLNLHINSLELGDSAVYFCASSQDGQTSYGYTFGSGTRLTVV.

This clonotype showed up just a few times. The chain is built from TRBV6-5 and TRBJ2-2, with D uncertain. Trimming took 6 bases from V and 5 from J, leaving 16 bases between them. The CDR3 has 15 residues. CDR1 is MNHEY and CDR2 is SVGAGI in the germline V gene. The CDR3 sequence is CASRLNRVLTGELFF. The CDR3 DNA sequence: TGTGCCAGCAGGTTAAACAGAGTACTGACCGGGGAGCTGTTTTTT.

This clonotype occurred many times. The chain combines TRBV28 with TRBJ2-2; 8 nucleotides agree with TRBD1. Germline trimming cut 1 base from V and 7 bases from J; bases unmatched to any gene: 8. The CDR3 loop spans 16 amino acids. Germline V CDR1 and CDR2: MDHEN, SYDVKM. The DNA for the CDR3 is TGTGCCAGCAGTTTATCTTTCGGACAGGGAAGCGGGGAGCTGTTTTTT. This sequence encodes CASSLSFGQGSGELFF. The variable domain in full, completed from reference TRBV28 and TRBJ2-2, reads DVKVTQSSRYLVKRTGEKVFLECVQDMDHENMFWYRQDPGLGLRLIYFSYDVKMKEKGDIPEGYSVSREKKERFSLILESASTNQTSMYLCASSLSFGQGSGELFFGEGSRLTVL.

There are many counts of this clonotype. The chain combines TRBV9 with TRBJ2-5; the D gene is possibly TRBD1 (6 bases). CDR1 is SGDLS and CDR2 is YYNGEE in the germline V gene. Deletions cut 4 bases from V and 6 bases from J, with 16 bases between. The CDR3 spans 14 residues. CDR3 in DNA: TGTGCCAGCAGCCCGGGTGGGGGCGCGAAGACCCAGTACTTC. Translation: CASSPGGGAKTQYF.

The CDR3 loop is CASSKGTSPANEKLFF. CDR3 nucleotides: TGCGCCAGCAGCAAGGGGACTTCTCCGGCTAATGAAAAACTGTTTTTT. The V call is TRBV5-1, the J call TRBJ1-4; a possible D gene is TRBD1 (5 bases). The CDR3 length is 16 residues. Germline V gene lookup returns CDR1 SGHRS and CDR2 YFSETQ. V lost 4 bases and J 3 bases, leaving 16 bases between the germline ends.

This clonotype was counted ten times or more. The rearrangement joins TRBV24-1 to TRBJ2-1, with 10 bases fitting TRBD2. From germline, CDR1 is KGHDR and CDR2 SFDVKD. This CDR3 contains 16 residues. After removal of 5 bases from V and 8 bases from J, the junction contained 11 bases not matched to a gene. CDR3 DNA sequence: TGTGCCACCAGTGGGGCTAGCGGGAGAACCGCGGATGAGCAGTTCTTC. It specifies CATSGASGRTADEQFF.

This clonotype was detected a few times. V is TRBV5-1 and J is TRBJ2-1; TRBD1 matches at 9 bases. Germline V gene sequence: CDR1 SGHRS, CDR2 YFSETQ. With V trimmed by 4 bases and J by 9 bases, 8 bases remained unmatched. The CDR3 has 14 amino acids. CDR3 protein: CASSRDREVSEQFF. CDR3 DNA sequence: TGCGCCAGCAGCCGGGACAGGGAAGTGAGTGAGCAGTTCTTC.

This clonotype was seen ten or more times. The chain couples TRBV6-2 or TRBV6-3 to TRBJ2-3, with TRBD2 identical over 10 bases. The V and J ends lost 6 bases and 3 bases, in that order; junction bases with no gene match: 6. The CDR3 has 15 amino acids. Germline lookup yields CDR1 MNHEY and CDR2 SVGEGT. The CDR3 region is CASRKAGGPTDTQYF. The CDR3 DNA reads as TGTGCCAGCAGAAAAGCGGGAGGGCCGACAGATACGCAGTATTTT.

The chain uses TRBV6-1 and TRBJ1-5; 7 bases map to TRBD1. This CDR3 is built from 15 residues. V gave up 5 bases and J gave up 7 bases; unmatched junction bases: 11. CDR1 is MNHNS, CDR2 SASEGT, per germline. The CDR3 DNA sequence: TGTGCCAGCAGTCCGCAGACAGGGATGAGACAGCCCCAGCATTTT. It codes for CASSPQTGMRQPQHF.

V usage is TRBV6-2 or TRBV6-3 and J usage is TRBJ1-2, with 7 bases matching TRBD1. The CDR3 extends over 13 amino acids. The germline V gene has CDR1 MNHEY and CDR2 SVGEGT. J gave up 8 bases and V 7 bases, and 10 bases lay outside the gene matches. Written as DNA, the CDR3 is TGTGCCAGCACCTCCGGGACAGCGAGAGGCTACACCTTC. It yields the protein CASTSGTARGYTF.

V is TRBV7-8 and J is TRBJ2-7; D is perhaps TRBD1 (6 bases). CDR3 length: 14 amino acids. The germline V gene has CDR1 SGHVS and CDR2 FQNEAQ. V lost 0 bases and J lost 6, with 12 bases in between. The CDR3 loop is CASSLAGRGSEQYF. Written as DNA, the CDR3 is TGTGCCAGCAGCTTAGCGGGCAGGGGCTCCGAGCAGTACTTC.

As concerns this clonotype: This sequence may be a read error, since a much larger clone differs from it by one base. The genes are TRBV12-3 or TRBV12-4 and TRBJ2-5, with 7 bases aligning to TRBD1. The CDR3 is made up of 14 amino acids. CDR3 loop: CARSLGQTKETQYF. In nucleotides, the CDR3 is TGTGCCCGCAGTTTGGGACAGACTAAAGAGACCCAGTACTTC.

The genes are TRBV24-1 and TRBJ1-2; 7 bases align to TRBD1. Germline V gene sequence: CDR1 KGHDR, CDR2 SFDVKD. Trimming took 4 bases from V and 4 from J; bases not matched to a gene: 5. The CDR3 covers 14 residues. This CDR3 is CATSEYRQGYGYTF. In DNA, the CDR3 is TGTGCCACCAGTGAGTATCGACAGGGCTATGGCTACACCTTC.

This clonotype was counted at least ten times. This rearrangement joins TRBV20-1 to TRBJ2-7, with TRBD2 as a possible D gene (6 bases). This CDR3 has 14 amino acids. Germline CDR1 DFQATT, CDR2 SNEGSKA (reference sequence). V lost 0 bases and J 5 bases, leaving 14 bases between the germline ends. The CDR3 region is CSAREVGSANEQYF. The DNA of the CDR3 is TGCAGTGCTAGAGAGGTCGGGAGCGCTAACGAGCAGTACTTC.

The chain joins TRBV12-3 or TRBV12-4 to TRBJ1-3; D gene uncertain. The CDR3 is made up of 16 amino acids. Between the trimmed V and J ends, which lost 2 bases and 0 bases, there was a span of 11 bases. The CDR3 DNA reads TGTGCCAGCAGTTTATTCCCGGATGACTCTGGAAACACCATATATTTT. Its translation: CASSLFPDDSGNTIYF.

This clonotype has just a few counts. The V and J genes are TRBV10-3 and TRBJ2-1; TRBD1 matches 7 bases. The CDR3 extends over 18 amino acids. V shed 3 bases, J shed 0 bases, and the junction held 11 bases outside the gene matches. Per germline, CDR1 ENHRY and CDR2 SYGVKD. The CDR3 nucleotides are TGTGCCATCAGTGAATCAAAGGGACAGACTCACTCCTACAATGAGCAGTTCTTC. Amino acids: CAISESKGQTHSYNEQFF.

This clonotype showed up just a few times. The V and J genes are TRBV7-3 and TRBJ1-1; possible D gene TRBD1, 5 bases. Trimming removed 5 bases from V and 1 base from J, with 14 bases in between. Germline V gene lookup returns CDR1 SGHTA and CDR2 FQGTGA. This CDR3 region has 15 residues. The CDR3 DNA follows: TGTGCCAGCAGCCCGAAGATCACAGGGAACACTGAAGCTTTCTTT. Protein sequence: CASSPKITGNTEAFF.

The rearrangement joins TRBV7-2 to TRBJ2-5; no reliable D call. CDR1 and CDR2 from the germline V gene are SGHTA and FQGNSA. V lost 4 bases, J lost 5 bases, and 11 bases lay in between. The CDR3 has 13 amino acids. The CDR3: CASSWGWRETQYF. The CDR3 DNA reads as TGTGCCAGCAGCTGGGGTTGGCGGGAGACCCAGTACTTC.

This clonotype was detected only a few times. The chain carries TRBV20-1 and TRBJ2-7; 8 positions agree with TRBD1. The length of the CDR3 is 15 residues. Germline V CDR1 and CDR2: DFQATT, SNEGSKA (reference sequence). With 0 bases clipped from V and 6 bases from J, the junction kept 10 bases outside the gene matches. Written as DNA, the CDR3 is TGCAGTGCTAGAGATCCAAAGCAGGGGGCTGCCGAGCAGTACTTC. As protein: CSARDPKQGAAEQYF.

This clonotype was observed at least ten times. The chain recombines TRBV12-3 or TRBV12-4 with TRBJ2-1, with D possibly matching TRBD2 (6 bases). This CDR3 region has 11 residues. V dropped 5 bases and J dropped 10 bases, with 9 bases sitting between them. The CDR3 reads CASSPGREQFF. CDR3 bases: TGTGCCAGCAGTCCAGGGAGGGAGCAGTTCTTC.

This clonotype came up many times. The CDR3 region is CSATLTSANTGELFF. CDR3 nucleotides: TGCAGTGCTACGTTGACTAGCGCAAACACCGGGGAGCTGTTTTTT. The chain links TRBV20-1 to TRBJ2-2; 8 bases align to TRBD2. Germline CDR1 is DFQATT and CDR2 is SNEGSKA (reference sequence). The CDR3 covers 15 residues. Trimming at V came to 4 bases and at J to 2 bases, leaving 6 bases not matched to a gene.